The following is a TCR beta chain sequence with its context. The record originates from a study of cytomegalovirus exposure and HLA in healthy donors. CDR3 length: 14 amino acids. V shed 7 bases and J 6 bases; nucleotides not matched to a gene: 10. Germline loops: CDR1 LNHDA, CDR2 SQIVND (reference sequence). Primers for the PCR totalled 60 Vbeta and 13 Jbeta. The protocol was immunoSEQ multiplex PCR, while the TCRdb copy is restricted to in-frame clones and leaves out a portion. Of 100,000 or so clones listed, roughly 70% are singletons. The chain carries TRBV19 and TRBJ1-2; TRBD1 matches at 8 bases. The receptor's source is a man aged 50-59 years in good health and CMV-seronegative. The sequenced material came from PBMCs. The CDR3 DNA reads as TGTGCCAGTAAGGGACAGGATGGAATTGATGGCTACACCTTC. It codes for CASKGQDGIDGYTF.